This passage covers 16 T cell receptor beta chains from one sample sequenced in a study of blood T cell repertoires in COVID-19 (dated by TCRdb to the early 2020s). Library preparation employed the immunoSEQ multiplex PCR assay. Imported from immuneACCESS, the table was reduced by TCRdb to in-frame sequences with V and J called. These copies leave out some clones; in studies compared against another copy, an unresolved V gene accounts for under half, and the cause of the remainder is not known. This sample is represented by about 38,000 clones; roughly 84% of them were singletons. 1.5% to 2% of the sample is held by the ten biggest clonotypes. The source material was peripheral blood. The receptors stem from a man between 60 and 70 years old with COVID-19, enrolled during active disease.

Written as DNA, the CDR3 is TGTGCCACCAAGGGACAAATTAATGAAAAACTGTTTTTT. As protein: CATKGQINEKLFF. This chain joins TRBV24-1 and TRBJ1-4; tentative D call: TRBD1 (6 bases). CDR3 length: 13 residues. Germline-derived CDR1 and CDR2 are KGHDR and SFDVKD. V lost 8 bases, J lost 4 bases, and 10 bases lay in between.

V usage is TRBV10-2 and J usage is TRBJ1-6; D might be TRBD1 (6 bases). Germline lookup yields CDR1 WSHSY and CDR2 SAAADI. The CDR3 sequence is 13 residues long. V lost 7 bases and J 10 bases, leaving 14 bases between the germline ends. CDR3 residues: CASTGTGQSPLHF. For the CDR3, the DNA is TGCGCCAGCACAGGCACAGGGCAATCACCCCTCCACTTT.

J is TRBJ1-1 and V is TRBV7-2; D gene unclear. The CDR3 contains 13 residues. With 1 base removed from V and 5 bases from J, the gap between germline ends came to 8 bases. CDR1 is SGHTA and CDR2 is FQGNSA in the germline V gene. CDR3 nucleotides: TGTGCCAGCAGCTTAGTCACATCTACTGAAGCTTTCTTT. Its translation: CASSLVTSTEAFF.

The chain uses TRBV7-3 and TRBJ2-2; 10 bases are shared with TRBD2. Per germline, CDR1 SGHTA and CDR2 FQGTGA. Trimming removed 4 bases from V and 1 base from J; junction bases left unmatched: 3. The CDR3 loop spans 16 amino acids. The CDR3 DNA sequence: TGTGCCAGCAGCTCCCCTAGCGGGAGGAACACCGGGGAGCTGTTTTTT. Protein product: CASSSPSGRNTGELFF.

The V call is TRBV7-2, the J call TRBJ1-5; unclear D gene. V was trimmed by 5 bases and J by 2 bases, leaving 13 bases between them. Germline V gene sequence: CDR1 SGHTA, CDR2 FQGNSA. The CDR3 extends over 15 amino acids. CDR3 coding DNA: TGTGCCAGCAGCATAAGTATAGGAGGCAATCAGCCCCAGCATTTT. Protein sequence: CASSISIGGNQPQHF.

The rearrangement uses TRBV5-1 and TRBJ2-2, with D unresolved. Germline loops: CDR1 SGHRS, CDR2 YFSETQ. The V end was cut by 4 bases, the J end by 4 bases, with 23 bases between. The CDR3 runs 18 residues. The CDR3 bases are TGCGCCAGCAGCAGGTACGACGGTGCAGGTGTGAGCACCGGGGAGCTGTTTTTT. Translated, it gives CASSRYDGAGVSTGELFF.

For the CDR3, the DNA is TGTGCCAGCAGTTTCCCCGGGATCTCTGGAAACACCATATATTTT. It is translated as CASSFPGISGNTIYF. The rearrangement joins TRBV28 to TRBJ1-3; unclear D gene. From germline, CDR1 is MDHEN and CDR2 SYDVKM. The CDR3 covers 15 residues. V lost 3 bases, J lost 0 bases, and 9 bases lay in between.

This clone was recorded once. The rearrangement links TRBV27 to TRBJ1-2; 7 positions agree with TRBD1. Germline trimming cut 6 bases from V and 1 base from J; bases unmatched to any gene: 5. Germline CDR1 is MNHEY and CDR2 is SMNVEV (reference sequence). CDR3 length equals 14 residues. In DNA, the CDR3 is TGTGCCAGCAGCCCCGGGACAGTTAACTATGGCTACACCTTC. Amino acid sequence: CASSPGTVNYGYTF.

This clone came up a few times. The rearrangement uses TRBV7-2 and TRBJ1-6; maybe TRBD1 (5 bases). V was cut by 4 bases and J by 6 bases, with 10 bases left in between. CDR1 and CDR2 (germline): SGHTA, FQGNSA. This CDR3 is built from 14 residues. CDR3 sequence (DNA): TGTGCCAGCAGCTATGCAGGGATTAATTCACCCCTCCACTTT. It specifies CASSYAGINSPLHF.

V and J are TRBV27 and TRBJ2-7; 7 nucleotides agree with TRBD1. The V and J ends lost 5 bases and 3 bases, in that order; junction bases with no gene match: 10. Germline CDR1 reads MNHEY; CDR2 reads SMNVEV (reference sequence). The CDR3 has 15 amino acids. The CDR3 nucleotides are TGTGCCAGCAGTCCCTTAAGGACAGGAGTCTACGAGCAGTACTTC. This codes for CASSPLRTGVYEQYF.

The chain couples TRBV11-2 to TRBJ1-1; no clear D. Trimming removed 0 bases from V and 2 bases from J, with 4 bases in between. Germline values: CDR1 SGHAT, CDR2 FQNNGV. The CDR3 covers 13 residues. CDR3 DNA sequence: TGTGCCAGCAGCTTAGAGAGAAACACTGAAGCTTTCTTT. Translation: CASSLERNTEAFF.

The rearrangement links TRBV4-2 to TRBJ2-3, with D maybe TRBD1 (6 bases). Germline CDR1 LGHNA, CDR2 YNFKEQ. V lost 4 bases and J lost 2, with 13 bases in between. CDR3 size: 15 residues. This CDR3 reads CASSPTGMATDTQYF. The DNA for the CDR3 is TGTGCCAGCAGCCCTACAGGGATGGCCACAGATACGCAGTATTTT.

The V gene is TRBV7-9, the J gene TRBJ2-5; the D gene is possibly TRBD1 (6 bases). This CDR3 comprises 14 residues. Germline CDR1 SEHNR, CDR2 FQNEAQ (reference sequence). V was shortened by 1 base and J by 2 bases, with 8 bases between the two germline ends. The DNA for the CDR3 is TGTGCCAGCAGCTTAGGAGGGGGTCAAGAGACCCAGTACTTC. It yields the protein CASSLGGGQETQYF.

As DNA, the CDR3 is TGTGCCAGCAGCCGGACAGGGGGGGCGGAGCCCCAGCATTTT. This translates into CASSRTGGAEPQHF. The V and J genes are TRBV7-9 and TRBJ1-5, with TRBD1 matching over 10 bases. J gave up 8 bases and V 5 bases, and 6 bases lay outside the gene matches. CDR3 length: 14 residues. Germline lookup yields CDR1 SEHNR and CDR2 FQNEAQ (reference sequence).

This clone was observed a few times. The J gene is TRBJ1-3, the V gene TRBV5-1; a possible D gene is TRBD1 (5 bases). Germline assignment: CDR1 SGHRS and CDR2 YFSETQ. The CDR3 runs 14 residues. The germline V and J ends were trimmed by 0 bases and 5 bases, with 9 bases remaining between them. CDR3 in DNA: TGCGCCAGCAGCTTGGAGGGGATGCGAAACACCATATATTTT. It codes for CASSLEGMRNTIYF.

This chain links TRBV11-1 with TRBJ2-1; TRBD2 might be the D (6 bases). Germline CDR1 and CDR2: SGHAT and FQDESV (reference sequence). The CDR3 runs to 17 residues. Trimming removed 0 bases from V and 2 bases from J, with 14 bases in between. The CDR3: CASSLARVLAPYNEQFF. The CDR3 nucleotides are TGTGCCAGCAGCTTAGCGCGGGTCCTAGCGCCCTACAATGAGCAGTTCTTC.